This T cell receptor (beta chain) was recovered during a study of identical twins. This clonotype showed up just a few times. V lost 6 bases to trimming and J lost 4 bases, with 13 bases between them. CDR1 and CDR2 from the germline V gene are DFQATT and SNEGSKA (reference sequence). The CDR3 contains 13 residues. TCRdb re-analysed the 5' RACE reads in MiXCR, keeping a single row per CDR3 protein. The top ten hold approximately 2.9% of the sample, which has fewer than 500,000 distinct CDR3 sequences, around 24% seen once. The same data also contributed to another study, on T cells expressing NK-cell markers.

This chain connects TRBV20-1 to TRBJ1-3; D is perhaps TRBD1 (6 bases). The sequenced sample was CD4+ T cells sorted from blood. The clonotype was recovered from a woman younger than 35 in good health. DNA of the CDR3: TGCAGTGCACATACAGGGTCGGGAAACACCATATATTTT. It codes for CSAHTGSGNTIYF.